The entry below describes one T cell receptor (beta chain). This record comes from a study of shared clonotypes between healthy human individuals. Turning to the study itself: Three CD4 naive, three CD4 memory, two CD8 naive and one CD8 memory plate were used per donor.

At deep level, the assay was performed. Repertoires were generated with immunoSEQ multiplex PCR, while TCRdb's copy carries only in-frame clones and drops some. Of about 2 million clones listed, 90% to 95% were seen once; the top ten hold about 0.13%. J lost 4 bases, V lost 0 bases, and 3 bases had no gene match. The CDR3 runs to 16 residues. Looked up from germline, CDR1 is SGHVS and CDR2 is FNYEAQ. Division of CD4+ cells produced a CD45RA+ naive subset and a CD45RA-negative memory subset. Input material: naive CD4+ T cells sorted from blood. Subset given: CD45RA+ positively selected. The chain uses TRBV7-6 and TRBJ2-3; 11 positions match TRBD2. The receptor's source is a man younger than 35 in good health. The CDR3, as DNA: TGTGCCAGCAGCTTAGCGCTAGCGGGGGGAGCAGATACGCAGTATTTT. It specifies CASSLALAGGADTQYF.